This T cell receptor (beta chain) emerged from a study of cytomegalovirus exposure and HLA in healthy donors. This clone appeared a few times. Antigen specificity is unknown. Findings of the study overall: A list of 150 or so TCR beta chains associated with cytomegalovirus was given.

The PCR ran on 60 Vbeta and 13 Jbeta primers. Generated by immunoSEQ multiplex PCR, the TCRdb table keeps only in-frame clones and is missing some. The sample holds under 140,000 clones, about 90% seen once. This CDR3 is 19 amino acids long. This TCR was recovered from a man aged 40-49 years in good health and CMV-seronegative. The J gene is TRBJ1-4, the V gene TRBV21-1. TRBV21-1 is marked as a pseudogene. Material: PBMCs. CDR3 in DNA: TGTGCCAGCAGCAAAGTATGGGTTCCCCGGGAGGGTAGAGATGAAAAACTGTTTTTT. Translated: CASSKVWVPREGRDEKLFF.